This TCR delta chain originates from a study of Vγ9Vδ2 T cells in congenital toxoplasmosis (dated by TCRdb to the early 2020s). With respect to the entire study: To diagnose congenital toxoplasmosis, IgG, IgM and IgA serology, Western blot and an in-house interferon-gamma release assay were used. At 2 months, TCR sequencing included roughly 5 infected and fewer than 13 uninfected infants, and at 1 year it included 3 infected and 4 uninfected infants. This study compared the CDR3 repertoires of the gamma and delta chains in sorted blood gammadelta T cells from congenitally T. gondii-infected infants versus uninfected infants. Infant repertoires were sequenced at 2 months after birth and at 1 year of age.

cDNA was made by template-switch reverse transcription with TRGC- and TRDC-specific primers in one tube, using SuperScript II. The TRGC primer was designed so that it binds both the TRGC1 and the TRGC2 constant genes. TRG and TRD amplification used the KAPA Real-Time Library Amplification Kit, with AMPure XP bead purification between steps. Index PCR with the Nextera XT Index Kit was used to add Illumina sequencing adapters. An Illumina MiSeq running the V2 300 kit was used to sequence the TRG and TRD amplicons, producing 150 bp paired-end reads. The paper's data handling went like this. Read quality was checked with FastQC version 0.11.8 before further analysis. With MiXCR version 3.0.3, reads were aligned to GenBank TRG or TRD reference genes and CDR3 sequences were built. Default MiXCR settings were used, apart from assembling TRDD gene segments from 3 instead of 5 consecutive nucleotides. N additions, CDR3 length, J segment length and clonotype sharing between samples were all calculated using VDJtools version 1.2.1. CDR3 sequences that were out of frame or contained stop codons were removed from the analysis. Infant repertoires were compared for overlap with previously published fetal, cord blood and adult blood Vgamma9Vdelta2 repertoires. TCRdb reprocessed the public data with the CATT caller; entries with the same nucleotide sequence were combined afterwards. The V and J calls and clone size come from TCRdb's table, not from the authors' own analysis. The sample contains about 830 delta-chain clones, 50% of them found a single time. The ten largest clones add up to approximately 30% of the sample.

Mothers of both infected and uninfected infants received the same treatment, using spiramycin and/or pyrimethamine plus sulfadiazine plus folinic acid. Every infant, whether infected or uninfected, was delivered at term after more than 37 weeks of gestation. Approximately 0.9 mL of blood was used to isolate PBMCs by Lymphoprep gradient centrifugation, after which the PBMCs were cryopreserved in liquid nitrogen and shipped to Belgium. After thawing, PBMCs were labeled with Zombie NIR viability dye and stained with CD3, TCR gammadelta, Vgamma9 and Vdelta2 antibodies. Sorting of CD3+ TCRgammadelta+ T cells was performed on a FACSAria III, reaching a mean purity of around 98%. For each sample, the RNeasy Micro Kit was used to isolate RNA from some 10,000 sorted gammadelta T cells. Each infant was born to a mother who had been enrolled with a primary T. gondii infection during pregnancy. The infants' peripheral blood was drawn at an outpatient microbiology and virology center located in Pavia, Italy.

Trimming leaves V shorter by 2 bases and J shorter by 0 bases, with the junction holding 5 bases beyond the gene matches. CDR1 and CDR2 are drawn from the germline V gene: GEAIGNYY, EKD. Spanning cysteine to phenylalanine, the CDR3 consists of 18 amino acids. The sequence is cut down to CDR3 DNA, 54 bases in frame from base 1. Overall results and qualifications from the work: Compared with uninfected infants, infected infants at 2 months appeared to have fewer N additions in their TRGV9 and TRDV2 CDR3s, and this was especially true for TRDV2-TRDJ1 sequences. Repertoire differences between infected and uninfected infants were less clearly seen at 1 year of age than at 2 months. Germline-encoded fetal-type TRDV2 CDR3 sequences seemed to be more prevalent in infected than in uninfected roughly 2-month-old infants, with an in utero expansion footprint being suggested. A public TRGV9 clonotype was highly prevalent in both infected and uninfected infants. Two months was the earliest age with enough suitable sample material for TCR repertoire analysis, so newborn repertoires were not sequenced.

This clone is assessed as medium-sized (0.01 to 0.1%). Its target antigen remains unknown. Nothing much larger sits one base from this clone, and base qualities are not available. The rearranged chain carries TRDV2 and TRDJ3, with 8 middle bases fitting TRDD3. Sequenced input: gamma-delta T cells from blood. The TCR originated in a child under 10 years old born to a mother with Toxoplasma gondii infection during pregnancy, either congenitally infected or uninfected (not recorded which). The nucleotide sequence reads as follows: TGTGCCTGTGACAGTACTGGGGGGAGCTCCTGGGACACCCGACAGATGTTTTTC. It translates to CACDSTGGSSWDTRQMFF.